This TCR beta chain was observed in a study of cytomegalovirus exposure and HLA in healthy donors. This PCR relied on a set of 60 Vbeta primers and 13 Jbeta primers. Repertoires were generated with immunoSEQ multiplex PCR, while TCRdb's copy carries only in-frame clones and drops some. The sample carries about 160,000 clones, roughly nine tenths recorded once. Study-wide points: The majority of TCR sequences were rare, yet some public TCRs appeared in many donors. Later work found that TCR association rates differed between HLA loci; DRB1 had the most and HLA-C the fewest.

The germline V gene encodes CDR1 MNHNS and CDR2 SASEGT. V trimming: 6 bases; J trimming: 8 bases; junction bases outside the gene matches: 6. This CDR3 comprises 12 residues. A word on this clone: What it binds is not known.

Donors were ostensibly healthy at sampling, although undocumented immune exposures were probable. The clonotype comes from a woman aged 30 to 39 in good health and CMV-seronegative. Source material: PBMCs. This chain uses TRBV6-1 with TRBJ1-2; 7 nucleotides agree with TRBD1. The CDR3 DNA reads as TGTGCCAGCAGGAGGGGGCTCGACGGCTACACCTTC. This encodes CASRRGLDGYTF.